The text below deals with one T cell receptor (beta chain). The sample carries other DNA sequences with the same CDR3. The repertoire was sequenced with immunoSEQ multiplex PCR; TCRdb's copy has only in-frame clones and lacks some. The sample holds about 2,200,000 clones, approximately 94% seen once. Trimming removed 2 bases at V and 3 bases at J, with 8 bases between. From germline, CDR1 is MNHEY and CDR2 SVGAGI. This CDR3 is 13 amino acids long. Selected positively for CCR7 and CD45RO-negative, naive CD8 cells excluded terminally differentiated effector memory CD45RA+ cells. Healthy and HIV-negative, the adult donors had no recent acute infections or vaccinations. The entry originates in a study of shared clonotypes between healthy human individuals.

This receptor was taken from a young man in good health. Some clones in this sample may be carry-over from other donors' samples. The sample consisted of naive CD8+ T cells from PBMCs. This chain links TRBV6-5 with TRBJ2-7; no definite D call. The CDR3 DNA is TGTGCCAGCAGTTACGGGCAGATCTACGAGCAGTACTTC. Protein sequence: CASSYGQIYEQYF.